Described below is a single T cell receptor (beta chain) sequence and its context. Here immunoSEQ multiplex PCR was the method, and the copy in TCRdb shows in-frame clones only, minus some. This table has about 32,000 clones, about 92% appearing once. This sample was taken from a study of T cell changes during pregnancy in multiple sclerosis. Germline loops: CDR1 MNHNS, CDR2 SASEGT. Between the trimmed V and J ends, which lost 3 bases and 1 base, there was a span of 12 bases. CDR3 length: 15 residues. The chain couples TRBV6-1 to TRBJ1-1, with a weak D call TRBD1 (6 bases). The specimen was CD8+ T cells from peripheral blood mononuclear cells, collected in the first trimester of pregnancy. The clonotype comes from a female donor with multiple sclerosis, enrolled in a pregnancy study. CDR3 sequence (DNA): TGTGCCAGCAGTGACTTGGCCAGGGGGAACACTGAAGCTTTCTTT. As protein: CASSDLARGNTEAFF.